The 31 T cell receptor beta chains reported below all come from one sample, sequenced in a study of cytomegalovirus exposure and HLA in healthy donors. PCR involved 60 Vbeta and 13 Jbeta primers. The repertoire was sequenced with immunoSEQ multiplex PCR; TCRdb's copy has only in-frame clones and lacks some. This table holds just over 150,000 clones, around 82% found once. The specimen sequenced was PBMCs. These receptors came from a woman aged 45-60 years in good health and CMV-seropositive.

The chain links TRBV29-1 to TRBJ2-3, with 9 nucleotides matching TRBD1. V was clipped by 6 bases and J by 2 bases; unmatched bases: 15. This CDR3 has 17 amino acids. Germline V CDR1 and CDR2: SQVTM, ANQGSEA. CDR3 in amino acids: CSVATQHGTGFTDTQYF. As DNA, the CDR3 is TGCAGCGTCGCCACACAACACGGGACAGGGTTCACAGATACGCAGTATTTT.

The rearrangement uses TRBV6-5 and TRBJ2-3; perhaps TRBD2 as D (5 bases). The CDR3 is 15 amino acids. Per the germline V gene, CDR1 is MNHEY and CDR2 is SVGAGI. V gave up 6 bases and J gave up 3 bases, with 16 bases separating them. Written as DNA, the CDR3 is TGTGCCAGCAGACTTAAGGCGGGTACAACAGATACGCAGTATTTT. Its protein is CASRLKAGTTDTQYF.

The chain links TRBV2 to TRBJ1-5, with 7 bases identical to TRBD1. The CDR3 length is 18 residues. Germline CDR1 reads SNHLY; CDR2 reads FYNNEI. V trimming: 3 bases; J trimming: 0 bases; junction bases outside the gene matches: 11. CDR3 residues: CASSDTKGTVASNQPQHF. CDR3 bases: TGTGCCAGCAGTGACACAAAAGGGACAGTAGCTAGCAATCAGCCCCAGCATTTT.

The V gene is TRBV7-9, the J gene TRBJ2-1, with D perhaps matching TRBD1 (6 bases). CDR1 is SEHNR and CDR2 is FQNEAQ in the germline V gene (reference sequence). The CDR3 is 16 residues long. V was trimmed by 0 bases and J by 4 bases, leaving 13 bases between them. The CDR3 is CASSLAGGRIYNEQFF. The CDR3 region has the DNA TGTGCCAGCAGCTTAGCAGGGGGAAGGATATACAATGAGCAGTTCTTC.

This chain links TRBV7-2 with TRBJ2-7, with D possibly matching TRBD1 (6 bases). The CDR3 contains 13 residues. CDR1 is SGHTA and CDR2 is FQGNSA in the germline V gene. Trimming pared 0 bases from V and 5 bases from J, leaving 8 bases between. CDR3 in DNA: TGTGCCAGCAGCTTAGCCAGGGACAACGAGCAGTACTTC. Protein sequence: CASSLARDNEQYF.

This clone was detected only once. The chain is built from TRBV6-5 and TRBJ1-1; maybe TRBD1 (5 bases). Germline loops: CDR1 MNHEY, CDR2 SVGAGI. The CDR3 length is 14 residues. V gave up 2 bases and J gave up 7 bases, with 14 bases separating them. This CDR3 reads CASSYGFRVGEAFF. CDR3 nucleotide sequence: TGTGCCAGCAGTTACGGCTTCAGGGTAGGTGAAGCTTTCTTT.

V and J are TRBV10-1 and TRBJ2-1; D may be TRBD2 (7 bases). Germline V gives CDR1 WNHNN, CDR2 SYGVQD (reference sequence). V lost 8 bases, J lost 0 bases, and 26 bases lay in between. There are 19 residues in the CDR3. DNA of the CDR3: TGCGCCAGCTCTTTAAGGGGGGGGCAAACCCTGGGCTCCTACAATGAGCAGTTCTTC. This gives the protein CASSLRGGQTLGSYNEQFF.

V usage is TRBV11-2 and J usage is TRBJ1-1; weak D call: TRBD1 (6 bases). The length of the CDR3 is 16 residues. Germline CDR1 and CDR2: SGHAT and FQNNGV. With 5 bases removed from V and 1 base from J, the gap between germline ends came to 17 bases. The DNA of the CDR3 is TGTGCCAGCAGCCAGGTGGGGGGGGCAGGGAACACTGAAGCTTTCTTT. The encoded protein is CASSQVGGAGNTEAFF.

V gene TRBV18 combines with J gene TRBJ1-4; 10 bases map to TRBD1. The germline CDR1 and CDR2 sequences are KGHSH and LQKENI. The CDR3 is 17 amino acids. Germline trimming cut 5 bases from V and 7 bases from J; bases unmatched to any gene: 13. The CDR3 nucleotides are TGTGCCAGCTCAACGCCGGGACAGGGGCTTTTGAGTGAAAAACTGTTTTTT. Encoded protein: CASSTPGQGLLSEKLFF.

Only one count was recorded for this clone. The J gene is TRBJ1-6, the V gene TRBV5-1; the D gene is possibly TRBD1 (6 bases). The CDR3 runs to 14 residues. V lost 2 bases to trimming and J lost 7 bases, with 10 bases between them. Germline V lookup: CDR1 SGHRS, CDR2 YFSETQ. The CDR3 DNA is TGCGCCAGCAGCTTAGACAGGAGCAATTCACCCCTCCACTTT. It translates to CASSLDRSNSPLHF.

The rearrangement uses TRBV10-2 and TRBJ1-2; D is ambiguous. The V gene lost 6 bases and the J gene lost 3 bases, with 8 bases spanning the gap. CDR1 WSHSY and CDR2 SAAADI come from the germline V gene. There are 12 residues in the CDR3. CDR3 coding DNA: TGCGCCAGCAGCCGGGATGACTATGGCTACACCTTC. This sequence encodes CASSRDDYGYTF.

This clone was seen more than once but under ten times. The J gene is TRBJ2-7, the V gene TRBV6-1; 7 bases fit TRBD1. The CDR3 length is 14 residues. The ends lost 6 bases at V and 4 bases at J; junction bases unmatched: 9. Germline CDR1 and CDR2: MNHNS and SASEGT. CDR3 region: CASRASGQPYEQYF. The CDR3 DNA sequence: TGTGCCAGCAGAGCCTCGGGACAGCCATACGAGCAGTACTTC.

The rearrangement joins TRBV18 to TRBJ1-1; D is possibly TRBD1 (5 bases). The CDR3 runs 15 residues. The germline V gene has CDR1 KGHSH and CDR2 LQKENI. V lost 3 bases and J lost 2, with 13 bases in between. In DNA, the CDR3 is TGTGCCAGCTCACCTCAAAGGGGTGCCAACACTGAAGCTTTCTTT. It is translated as CASSPQRGANTEAFF.

In nucleotides, the CDR3 is TGTGCCAGCAGTTTAAGATCGGAGGGAGTTGGGAACACTGAAGCTTTCTTT. Protein sequence: CASSLRSEGVGNTEAFF. The rearrangement joins TRBV27 to TRBJ1-1; D unresolved. Between the trimmed V and J ends, which lost 2 bases and 1 base, there was a span of 17 bases. The CDR3 is 17 amino acids. CDR1 is MNHEY and CDR2 is SMNVEV in the germline V gene (reference sequence).

This clone has just a few counts. This rearrangement joins TRBV2 to TRBJ1-1; D may be TRBD1 (5 bases). The CDR3 contains 13 residues. Germline V gives CDR1 SNHLY, CDR2 FYNNEI. Trimming stripped 6 bases from V and 3 bases from J, with 11 bases between. CDR3 nucleotides: TGTGCCAGCAGATTGACAGCGTACACTGAAGCTTTCTTT. Encoded protein: CASRLTAYTEAFF.

The genes are TRBV18 and TRBJ1-4, with a possible D match to TRBD1 (5 bases). V was pared by 3 bases and J by 3 bases, with 14 bases between. This CDR3 comprises 16 residues. Germline V gene data show CDR1 as KGHSH and CDR2 as LQKENI. The DNA of the CDR3 is TGTGCCAGCTCACCCTCACGACAGAAAGCTAATGAAAAACTGTTTTTT. It translates to CASSPSRQKANEKLFF.

The sample holds one count of this clone. V usage is TRBV7-9 and J usage is TRBJ2-3; 7 nucleotides align to TRBD1. The germline V gene encodes CDR1 SEHNR and CDR2 FQNEAQ (reference sequence). The CDR3 runs to 14 residues. Unmatched junction bases numbered 1, after V lost 1 base and J lost 3 bases. As DNA, the CDR3 is TGTGCCAGCAGCTTAGAGGGGGCTACAGATACGCAGTATTTT. Translation gives CASSLEGATDTQYF. The full variable domain, its missing parts supplied by reference TRBV7-9 and TRBJ2-3, is DTGVSQNPRHKITKRGQNVTFRCDPISEHNRLYWYRQTLGQGPEFLTYFQNEAQLEKSRLLSDRFSAERPKGSFSTLEIQRTEQGDSAMYLCASSLEGATDTQYFGPGTRLTVL.

The chain links TRBV19 to TRBJ2-5, with D unresolved. The germline gives CDR1 LNHDA, CDR2 SQIVND (reference sequence). The germline V and J ends were trimmed by 3 bases and 4 bases, with 21 bases remaining between them. The CDR3 has 17 amino acids. CDR3: CASSMSGDDDPGETQYF. The CDR3 DNA sequence: TGTGCCAGTAGTATGTCGGGTGACGATGACCCGGGAGAGACCCAGTACTTC.

The rearrangement uses TRBV5-4 and TRBJ2-3; no reliable D call. This CDR3 has 15 residues. Germline V gives CDR1 SGHNT, CDR2 YYREEE (reference sequence). Trimming took off 0 bases at V and 2 bases at J, with 10 bases between the two ends. CDR3 DNA: TGTGCCAGCAGCTTGGGAAGACTCCACACAGATACGCAGTATTTT. Translated, it gives CASSLGRLHTDTQYF.

This sequence joins TRBV6-5 and TRBJ1-5; D perhaps matches TRBD1 (6 bases). Trimming removed 4 bases at V and 5 bases at J, with 9 bases between. There are 13 residues in the CDR3. From germline, CDR1 is MNHEY and CDR2 SVGAGI. The DNA for the CDR3 is TGTGCCAGCAGTTCACAGGGACATCAGCCCCAGCATTTT. Its protein is CASSSQGHQPQHF.

The chain uses TRBV2 and TRBJ1-5, with D perhaps TRBD1 (6 bases). V lost 8 bases and J 0 bases, leaving 14 bases between the germline ends. This CDR3 contains 15 residues. Germline V gives CDR1 SNHLY, CDR2 FYNNEI. The CDR3 region has the DNA TGTGCCAGCGTCCGGGACAAAACTAGCAATCAGCCCCAGCATTTT. Its protein is CASVRDKTSNQPQHF.

The rearrangement links TRBV19 to TRBJ1-5; 10 bases fit TRBD1. The V gene end was trimmed by 3 bases and the J gene end by 0 bases; junction bases not matched to a gene: 11. Germline V gene sequence: CDR1 LNHDA, CDR2 SQIVND (reference sequence). The CDR3 consists of 19 residues. CDR3 in amino acids: CASSISTGGHPYSNQPQHF. The CDR3 DNA reads as TGTGCCAGTAGTATCTCGACAGGGGGCCACCCATATAGCAATCAGCCCCAGCATTTT.

This rearrangement joins TRBV10-3 to TRBJ1-6; 9 bases agree with TRBD1. CDR1 is ENHRY, CDR2 SYGVKD, per germline. The CDR3 has 14 residues. The trim removed 3 bases at V and 8 bases at J, leaving 2 bases unmatched. The CDR3 DNA reads as TGTGCCATCAGTGACGACAGGGGGGATTCACCCCTCCACTTT. It encodes CAISDDRGDSPLHF.

This clone was seen a single time. This chain joins TRBV12-5 and TRBJ1-1; maybe TRBD1 (5 bases). CDR1 is LGHNT and CDR2 is FRNRAP in the germline V gene. This CDR3 is built from 12 residues. V was clipped by 7 bases and J by 5 bases, with 11 bases between them. In DNA form, the CDR3 reads TGTGCTAGTGCTCAGGGCTGGACTGAAGCTTTCTTT. Translating it yields CASAQGWTEAFF.

The V gene is TRBV7-2, the J gene TRBJ2-3; D is undetermined. Trimming stripped 5 bases from V and 6 bases from J, with 15 bases between. The CDR3 runs 14 residues. CDR1 and CDR2 from the germline V gene are SGHTA and FQGNSA. This CDR3 reads CASSGTLRSDTQYF. In DNA, the CDR3 is TGTGCCAGCAGCGGAACCCTGAGGTCTGATACGCAGTATTTT.

The CDR3 region has the DNA TGTGCCAGTCGATCTGGGCGGGGCCCGCAGTATTTT. Translated: CASRSGRGPQYF. The chain carries TRBV9 and TRBJ2-3; TRBD2 is a possible D gene (6 bases). Germline CDR1 SGDLS, CDR2 YYNGEE. V was shortened by 8 bases and J by 10 bases, with 17 bases between the two germline ends. The CDR3 has 12 residues. The full variable domain, with the rest looked up from reference TRBV9 and TRBJ2-3, is DSGVTQTPKHLITATGQRVTLRCSPRSGDLSVYWYQQSLDQGLQFLIQYYNGEERAKGNILERFSAQQFPDLHSELNLSSLELGDSALYFCASRSGRGPQYFGPGTRLTVL.

This clone was observed once. The CDR3 bases are TGTGCCAGCAGTTATTTCCAGGCTGGAAACACCATATATTTT. Protein sequence: CASSYFQAGNTIYF. This rearrangement joins TRBV6-5 to TRBJ1-3, with D unresolved. This CDR3 has 14 residues. Trimming removed 3 bases from V and 2 bases from J, with 8 bases in between. Germline loops: CDR1 MNHEY, CDR2 SVGAGI.

The chain recombines TRBV7-2 with TRBJ1-1, with D possibly being TRBD1 (6 bases). Germline assignment: CDR1 SGHTA and CDR2 FQGNSA. This CDR3 is 13 amino acids long. Trimming removed 4 bases from V and 5 bases from J, with 11 bases in between. The CDR3 region is CASSSGAGTEAFF. CDR3 nucleotide sequence: TGTGCCAGCAGCTCAGGGGCAGGGACTGAAGCTTTCTTT.

The rearrangement joins TRBV5-1 to TRBJ2-7, with TRBD1 matching over 7 bases. With V trimmed by 0 bases and J by 7 bases, 22 bases remained unmatched. In germline, CDR1 is SGHRS, CDR2 YFSETQ. CDR3 length: 19 amino acids. DNA for the CDR3: TGCGCCAGCAGCTTGGTGGACCTCTCTGGGCTTCAGATCAGGGGGGAGCAGTACTTC. It translates to CASSLVDLSGLQIRGEQYF.

V gene TRBV6-5 combines with J gene TRBJ2-5; TRBD2 is a possible D gene (6 bases). Germline loops: CDR1 MNHEY, CDR2 SVGAGI. V shed 2 bases and J shed 2 bases, with 6 bases lying between them. CDR3 length equals 13 residues. As DNA, the CDR3 is TGTGCCAGCAGTTACGGGAGGCAAGAGACCCAGTACTTC. Translation: CASSYGRQETQYF.

The chain links TRBV5-1 to TRBJ2-7, with TRBD1 matching 7 bases. V gave up 4 bases and J gave up 2 bases; unmatched junction bases: 9. Germline CDR1 SGHRS, CDR2 YFSETQ. The CDR3 is 15 amino acids. In DNA, the CDR3 is TGCGCCAGCAGCCCCAAGGGACAGACCACCTACGAGCAGTACTTC. Amino acid sequence: CASSPKGQTTYEQYF.